Presented here are 15 T cell receptor beta chains from one specimen sequenced in a study of OX40 agonist ivuxolimab in advanced cancers. Sequencing was performed with immunoSEQ multiplex PCR; in TCRdb, only in-frame clones are kept and a portion is missing. The sample has about 31,000 clones, 90% seen once; the top ten hold 26%. The specimen comprised CD4+ or CD8+ T cells sorted from blood, sampled in a trial of the OX40 agonist ivuxolimab. Receptors were obtained from an adult with an advanced solid tumor such as melanoma, head and neck, liver or kidney cancer.

In its sample, this clone was seen once. This chain uses TRBV27 with TRBJ1-2, with TRBD1 as a possible D gene (6 bases). Deletions cut 4 bases from V and 4 bases from J, with 13 bases between. This CDR3 is built from 14 residues. Germline lookup yields CDR1 MNHEY and CDR2 SMNVEV (reference sequence). This CDR3 reads CASSSAGQTYGYTF. CDR3 nucleotide sequence: TGTGCCAGCAGTTCGGCCGGACAGACCTATGGCTACACCTTC.

The V and J genes are TRBV30 and TRBJ2-5; a weak D match, TRBD1 (7 bases). Looked up from germline, CDR1 is GTSNPN and CDR2 is SVGIG (reference sequence). Trimming removed 1 base at V and 4 bases at J, with 16 bases between. This CDR3 has 15 amino acids. The chain's CDR3 is CAWSDAGGFGETQYF. CDR3 bases: TGTGCCTGGAGTGACGCAGGGGGGTTCGGAGAGACCCAGTACTTC. The full variable domain, in which reference TRBV30 and TRBJ2-5 provide the parts outside the CDR3, is SQTIHQWPATLVQPVGSPLSLECTVEGTSNPNLYWYRQAAGRGLQLLFYSVGIGQISSEVPQNLSASRPQDRQFILSSKKLLLSDSGFYLCAWSDAGGFGETQYFGPGTRLLVL.

This chain connects TRBV10-3 to TRBJ2-7; D is unclear. V was pared by 6 bases and J by 2 bases, with 14 bases between. Germline V gives CDR1 ENHRY, CDR2 SYGVKD. This CDR3 is 14 amino acids long. The CDR3 bases are TGTGCCATCAGCGACCGCTCCACTCCCTACGAGCAGTACTTC. This sequence encodes CAISDRSTPYEQYF.

The J gene is TRBJ2-5, the V gene TRBV15, with 7 bases that match TRBD1. This CDR3 region has 15 residues. Germline CDR1 LNHNV, CDR2 YYDKDF (reference sequence). Trimming at V came to 8 bases and at J to 4 bases, leaving 13 bases not matched to a gene. The CDR3 DNA reads as TGTGCCACCGGGGAGACAGGGAGTATGGGAGAGACCCAGTACTTC. Amino acid sequence: CATGETGSMGETQYF. Drawing the rest from reference TRBV15 and TRBJ2-5, the complete variable domain is DAMVIQNPRYQVTQFGKPVTLSCSQTLNHNVMYWYQQKSSQAPKLLFHYYDKDFNNEADTPDNFQSRRPNTSFCFLDIRSPGLGDTAMYLCATGETGSMGETQYFGPGTRLLVL.

J is TRBJ2-7 and V is TRBV27; perhaps TRBD2 as D (6 bases). This CDR3 is built from 14 residues. Germline V CDR1 and CDR2: MNHEY, SMNVEV (reference sequence). The V end was cut by 5 bases, the J end by 2 bases, with 13 bases between. In nucleotides, the CDR3 is TGTGCCAGCAGTCCCTCGGGGGTAGCCTACGAGCAGTACTTC. It translates to CASSPSGVAYEQYF.

The chain employs TRBV27 and TRBJ2-1; 9 bases fit TRBD2. Germline CDR1 reads MNHEY; CDR2 reads SMNVEV (reference sequence). Losses at the gene ends were 7 bases for V and 0 bases for J; bases not matched to a gene: 7. The CDR3 runs to 16 residues. The CDR3 sequence is CASNSGRPSSYNEQFF. Here the CDR3 DNA reads TGTGCCAGCAATAGCGGGAGACCCAGCTCCTACAATGAGCAGTTCTTC.

The chain combines TRBV28 with TRBJ2-7; 11 bases are a match to TRBD2. Trimming took 2 bases from V and 13 from J; bases not matched to a gene: 4. CDR1 is MDHEN and CDR2 is SYDVKM in the germline V gene. This CDR3 contains 12 residues. CDR3 protein: CASSLGGTSGYF. The CDR3 DNA follows: TGTGCCAGCAGTTTAGGAGGGACTAGCGGCTACTTC.

The chain joins TRBV4-1 to TRBJ2-6; D not certain. V shed 1 base and J shed 3 bases, with 4 bases lying between them. The CDR3 sequence is 14 residues long. In germline, CDR1 is MGHRA, CDR2 YSYEKL. CDR3 sequence (DNA): TGCGCCAGCAGCCAAGCTGGTGGGGCCAACGTCCTGACTTTC. Its protein is CASSQAGGANVLTF.

V usage is TRBV30 and J usage is TRBJ2-2; 7 nucleotides match TRBD1. The germline CDR1 and CDR2 sequences are GTSNPN and SVGIG (reference sequence). This CDR3 contains 13 residues. V shed 7 bases and J 6 bases; nucleotides not matched to a gene: 8. The chain's CDR3 is CASDRAGAGELFF. In nucleotides, the CDR3 is TGTGCCTCTGACAGGGCTGGAGCCGGGGAGCTGTTTTTT.

This sequence joins TRBV2 and TRBJ2-1, with TRBD2 identical over 8 bases. CDR3 length equals 14 residues. Germline CDR1 is SNHLY and CDR2 is FYNNEI. V was clipped by 8 bases and J by 9 bases; unmatched bases: 12. CDR3 nucleotide sequence: TGTGCCAGCGCGGCGAGAGCGGGAGTAGGTGAGCAGTTCTTC. Its translation: CASAARAGVGEQFF.

This clone was seen only a few times. The chain is built from TRBV2 and TRBJ1-1; TRBD1 matches at 7 bases. V was pared by 8 bases and J by 0 bases, with 3 bases of the junction left unmatched. The CDR3 runs to 13 residues. The germline V gene has CDR1 SNHLY and CDR2 FYNNEI. CDR3 in DNA: TGTGCCAGCTCGACAGGGTTGAACACTGAAGCTTTCTTT. As protein: CASSTGLNTEAFF.

The chain joins TRBV28 to TRBJ2-7; D perhaps matches TRBD1 (5 bases). Trimming took off 3 bases at V and 0 bases at J, with 9 bases between the two ends. This CDR3 has 14 amino acids. CDR1 is MDHEN, CDR2 SYDVKM, per germline. The CDR3 protein is CASSFPTASYEQYF. The CDR3, as DNA: TGTGCCAGCAGTTTCCCGACAGCCTCCTACGAGCAGTACTTC.

The chain employs TRBV7-9 and TRBJ1-2; D remains ambiguous. CDR3 length equals 13 residues. Per germline, CDR1 SEHNR and CDR2 FQNEAQ (reference sequence). Trimming took off 2 bases at V and 0 bases at J, with 4 bases between the two ends. CDR3 in DNA: TGTGCCAGCAGCTTATCCTCTAACTATGGCTACACCTTC. Residues: CASSLSSNYGYTF.

The rearrangement joins TRBV7-2 to TRBJ2-7; TRBD1 matches 7 bases. Germline assignment: CDR1 SGHTA and CDR2 FQGNSA. Trimming at V came to 5 bases and at J to 4 bases, leaving 8 bases not matched to a gene. The CDR3 consists of 14 residues. CDR3 DNA: TGTGCCAGCAGCGTGGACAGGATGGGATACGAGCAGTACTTC. This translates into CASSVDRMGYEQYF.

The rearrangement joins TRBV2 to TRBJ2-1; the match to TRBD1 covers 7 bases. Trimming cost V 9 bases and J 2 bases; bases outside gene matches: 4. Germline V lookup: CDR1 SNHLY, CDR2 FYNNEI. This CDR3 is built from 13 residues. The CDR3, as DNA: TGTGCCAGTCGCCAGGGGGCCTACAATGAGCAGTTCTTC. Its translation is CASRQGAYNEQFF.